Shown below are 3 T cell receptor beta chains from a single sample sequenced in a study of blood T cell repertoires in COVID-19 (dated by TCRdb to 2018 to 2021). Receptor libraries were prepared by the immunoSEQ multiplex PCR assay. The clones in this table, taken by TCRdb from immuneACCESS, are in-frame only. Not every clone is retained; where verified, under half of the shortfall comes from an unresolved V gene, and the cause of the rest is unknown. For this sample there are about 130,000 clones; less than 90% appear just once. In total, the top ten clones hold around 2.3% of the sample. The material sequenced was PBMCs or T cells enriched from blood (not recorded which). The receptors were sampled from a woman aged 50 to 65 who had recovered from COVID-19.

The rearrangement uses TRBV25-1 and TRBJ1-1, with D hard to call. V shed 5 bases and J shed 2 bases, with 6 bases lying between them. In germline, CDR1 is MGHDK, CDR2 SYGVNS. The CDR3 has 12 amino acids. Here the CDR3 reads CASSPGNTEAFF. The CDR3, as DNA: TGTGCCAGCAGTCCAGGAAACACTGAAGCTTTCTTT. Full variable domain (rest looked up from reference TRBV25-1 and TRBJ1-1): EADIYQTPRYLVIGTGKKITLECSQTMGHDKMYWYQQDPGMELHLIHYSYGVNSTEKGDLSSESTVSRIRTEHFPLTLESARPSHTSQYLCASSPGNTEAFFGQGTRLTVV.

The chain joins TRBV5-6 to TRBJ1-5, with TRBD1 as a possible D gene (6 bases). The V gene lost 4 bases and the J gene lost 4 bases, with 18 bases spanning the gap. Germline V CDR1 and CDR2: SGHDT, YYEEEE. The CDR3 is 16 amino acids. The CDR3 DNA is TGTGCCAGCAGCAAAGGGACACCCTACACGAATCAGCCCCAGCATTTT. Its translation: CASSKGTPYTNQPQHF. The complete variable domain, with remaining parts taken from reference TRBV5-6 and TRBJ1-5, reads DAGVTQSPTHLIKTRGQQVTLRCSPKSGHDTVSWYQQALGQGPQFIFQYYEEEERQRGNFPDRFSGHQFPNYSSELNVNALLLGDSALYLCASSKGTPYTNQPQHFGDGTRLSIL.

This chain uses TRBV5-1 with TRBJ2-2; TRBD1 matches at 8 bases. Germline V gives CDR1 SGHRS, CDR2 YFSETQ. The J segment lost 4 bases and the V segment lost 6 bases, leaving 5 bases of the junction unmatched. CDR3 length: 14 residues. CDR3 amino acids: CASKDRVGTGELFF. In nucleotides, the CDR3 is TGCGCCAGCAAGGACAGGGTTGGCACCGGGGAGCTGTTTTTT.